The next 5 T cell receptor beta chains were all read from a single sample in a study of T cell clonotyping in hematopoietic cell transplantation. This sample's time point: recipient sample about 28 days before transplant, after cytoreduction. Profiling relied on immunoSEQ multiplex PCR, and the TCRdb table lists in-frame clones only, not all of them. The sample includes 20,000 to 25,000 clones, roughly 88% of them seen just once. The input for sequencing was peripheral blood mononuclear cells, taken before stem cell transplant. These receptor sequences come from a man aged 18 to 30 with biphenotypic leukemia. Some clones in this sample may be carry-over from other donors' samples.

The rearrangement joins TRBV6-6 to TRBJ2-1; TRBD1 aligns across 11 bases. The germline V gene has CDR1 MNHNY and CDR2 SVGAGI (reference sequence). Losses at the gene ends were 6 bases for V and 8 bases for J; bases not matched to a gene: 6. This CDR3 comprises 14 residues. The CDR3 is CASRLGQGVDEQFF. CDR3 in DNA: TGTGCCAGCAGGCTGGGACAGGGGGTAGATGAGCAGTTCTTC.

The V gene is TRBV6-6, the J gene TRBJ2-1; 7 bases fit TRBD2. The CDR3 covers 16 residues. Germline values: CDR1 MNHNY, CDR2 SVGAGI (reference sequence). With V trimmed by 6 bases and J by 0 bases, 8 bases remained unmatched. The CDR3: CASSPHTSDSYNEQFF. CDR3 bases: TGTGCCAGCAGCCCACATACTAGCGACTCCTACAATGAGCAGTTCTTC.

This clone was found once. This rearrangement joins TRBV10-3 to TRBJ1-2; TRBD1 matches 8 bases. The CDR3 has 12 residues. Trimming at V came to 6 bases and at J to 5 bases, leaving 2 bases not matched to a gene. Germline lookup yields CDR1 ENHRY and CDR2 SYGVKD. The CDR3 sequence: CAIRTGEYGYTF. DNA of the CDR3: TGTGCCATCAGGACAGGGGAGTATGGCTACACCTTC.

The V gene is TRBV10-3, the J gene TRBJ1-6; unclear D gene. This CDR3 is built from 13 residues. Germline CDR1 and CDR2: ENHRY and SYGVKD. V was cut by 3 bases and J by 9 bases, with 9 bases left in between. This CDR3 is CAISDRNSSPLHF. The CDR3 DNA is TGTGCCATCAGTGATCGGAATTCTTCACCCCTCCACTTT.

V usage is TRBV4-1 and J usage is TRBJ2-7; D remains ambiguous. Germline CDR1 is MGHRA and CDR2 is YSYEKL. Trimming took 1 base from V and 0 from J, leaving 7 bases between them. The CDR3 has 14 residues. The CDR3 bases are TGCGCCAGCAGCCAAGTTGTCAGCTCCTACGAGCAGTACTTC. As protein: CASSQVVSSYEQYF.